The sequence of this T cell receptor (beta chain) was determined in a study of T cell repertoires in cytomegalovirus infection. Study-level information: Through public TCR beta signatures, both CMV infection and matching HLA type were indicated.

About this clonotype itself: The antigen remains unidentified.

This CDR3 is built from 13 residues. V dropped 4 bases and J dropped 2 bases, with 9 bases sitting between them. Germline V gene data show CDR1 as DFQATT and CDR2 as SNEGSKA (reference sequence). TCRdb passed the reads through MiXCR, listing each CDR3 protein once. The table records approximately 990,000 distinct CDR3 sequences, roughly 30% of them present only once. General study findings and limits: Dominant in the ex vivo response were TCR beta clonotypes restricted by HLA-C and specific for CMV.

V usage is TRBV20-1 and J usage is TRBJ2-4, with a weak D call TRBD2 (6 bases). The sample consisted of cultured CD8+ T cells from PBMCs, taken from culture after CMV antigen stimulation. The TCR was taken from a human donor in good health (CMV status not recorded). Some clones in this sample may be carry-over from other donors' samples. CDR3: CSANRESKNIQYF. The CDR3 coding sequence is TGCAGTGCTAATCGGGAGTCCAAAAACATTCAGTACTTC.